Detailed here is one T cell receptor beta chain. This clonotype was seen a few times. This clone's antigen is unknown. The record has no base qualities; no much larger clone is one base away. Receptor libraries were prepared by PCR. Sequencing used an Illumina MiSeq. cDNA was made using SMARTScribe reverse transcriptase and a 5' template-switch oligo that added a universal priming site. The template-switch oligo carried a 12-nucleotide random unique molecular identifier (UMI) that tagged each cDNA molecule. Chain-specific reverse primers targeted TCRbeta transcripts during reverse transcription. Uracil DNA glycosylase treatment removed residual template-switch adapters, and cDNA was purified with a Qiagen MinElute kit. The first PCR used KAPA HiFi HotStart ReadyMix for approximately 20 cycles, split across four 50 ul reactions with step-out primers. Before any further amplification, the products of the first-round PCR were gel-purified. Illumina Nextera adapters were attached in a second PCR of roughly 8 cycles, and the libraries were then purified and pooled. A 50-nucleotide 5' read captured the UMI barcode for each TCRbeta molecule. As for the original processing: Reads were grouped by UMI into consensus reads using the MIGEC toolkit. Final reads were produced by merging forward and reverse consensus reads with PEAR. A custom decontamination script removed identical UMI-sequence pairs shared across libraries, treating them as cross-sample contamination. V(D)J assignment and CDR3 extraction were performed with MIGMAP, a wrapper around IgBLAST. TCR clonotypes were defined by identical V gene, J gene and CDR3 amino acid sequence; CDR1 and CDR2 were not sequenced. The public reads were reprocessed in TCRdb via fastp at Q25 and MiXCR, keeping in-frame beta chains. Rows with a matching CDR3 protein are joined into one entry that keeps the most common DNA and genes. TCRdb assigned the V and J calls; the authors' analysis was not used. This sample gives a few thousand distinct CDR3 sequences in total; about 54% of them show up just once. The ten most abundant clones make up 24% of the sample.

These data belong to a study of robustness of blood B and T cell sequencing (dated by TCRdb to 2016 to 2018). Background for the entire study: The goal of the study was to figure out the amount of peripheral blood required to reliably characterize the TCRbeta and IgG repertoires of an individual. Each of the 10 or so independently drawn blood samples had its TCRbeta and IgG repertoires measured. As technical replicates, two replicate TCRbeta cDNA libraries were made from one shared RNA pool taken from a single 10 ml draw.

Paper-wide results and their limitations: When technical replicate libraries were compared, roughly 95% of the top 10,000 TCRbeta clonotypes in one library also turned up in the other. One pair of TCRbeta libraries showed evidence of cross-contamination, likely from batch processing; the shared UMI-sequence pairs were removed. EDTA tubes required immediate fractionation, limiting use in multi-site collections. Combining 3 or 4 tubes (roughly 29-40 ml blood) brought coverage of the top 10,000 TCRbeta clonotypes close to saturation. Pooling tubes did not make the overlap of rare TCRbeta clonotypes any better, which implies that much larger blood volumes would be needed to capture those rare clonotypes. The TCRbeta rarefaction curves did not fully level off, which suggests under-sequencing or many low-abundance clonotypes. The 1,000 most abundant TCRbeta clonotypes from the pooled draws were detected in every single 10 ml sample.

mRNA, which captures expressed receptors, was used instead of genomic DNA for quantification of TCRbeta repertoires. Buffy coat leukocytes were collected into Trizol, and RNA was extracted with the Direct-zol RNA MiniPrep Plus kit without cell sorting. EDTA blood tubes were spun right away at 4 degrees C to separate plasma, buffy coat and red blood cells. Source material: peripheral blood. This TCR was sampled from a human donor in good health.

CDR3 protein: CASSPSGGIDTEAFF. The nucleotide sequence reads TGTGCCAGCAGCCCATCAGGGGGGATAGACACTGAAGCTTTCTTT. The rearrangement combines TRBV11-1 with TRBJ1-1; 7 central bases correspond to TRBD1. The CDR3 measures 15 amino acids from cysteine to phenylalanine. Solely the CDR3 DNA is kept, with 45 bases framed from the first base. From the germline V gene (reference sequence), CDR1 is SGHAT and CDR2 is FQDESV. The germline V and J ends show losses of 5 bases and 3 bases respectively, and no gene match explains 9 bases of the junction.